These T cell receptor beta chains were read from a single sample in a study of T cell repertoires in cytomegalovirus infection. No antigen is known for these receptors. TCRdb reprocessed the reads via MiXCR and lists one record per CDR3 protein. The sample shows a few hundred thousand distinct CDR3 sequences, about 39% of them seen only once. The sample was cultured PBMCs, taken from culture after CMV antigen stimulation. These receptors were collected from a human donor in good health (CMV status not recorded). Some clones in this sample may be carry-over from other donors' samples. Each CDR3 is given with its conserved first and last residue. The D gene is left open where the match is weak. Clone sizes are given selectively: once, few, many, or a class where the clone is expanded.

d_gene	abundance	v_gene	j_gene	CDR3nt	CDR3aa
NA	many	TRBV7-2	TRBJ2-7	TGTGCCAGCAGCCCCAGCTCCTACGAGCAGTACTTC	CASSPSSYEQYF
TRBD2	NA	TRBV5-4	TRBJ2-7	TGTGCCAGCAGCTTCCAACGCGGGGAGGGACTCTACGAGCAGTACTTC	CASSFQRGEGLYEQYF
NA	few	TRBV7-3	TRBJ2-5	TGCGCCAGCAGCGACCAAGAGACCCAGTACTTC	CASSDQETQYF
TRBD1	NA	TRBV29-1	TRBJ2-3	TGCAGCGGAGGGAGACAGGGATACACAGATACGCAGTATTTT	CSGGRQGYTDTQYF
NA	NA	TRBV27	TRBJ2-1	TGTGCCAGCAGTTTATCGCTAGGGGGACTTAACAATGAGCAGTTCTTC	CASSLSLGGLNNEQFF
NA	NA	TRBV12-5	TRBJ2-3	TGTGCTAGTGGTTTATGGACCGGGGATACGCAGTATTTT	CASGLWTGDTQYF
NA	few	TRBV7-8	TRBJ1-2	TGTGCCAGCAGCTTAGAACAGCCTAACTATGGCTACACCTTC	CASSLEQPNYGYTF
TRBD2	NA	TRBV7-9	TRBJ2-7	TGTGCCAGCACCGTAGCGGGGAACTACGAGCAGTACTTC	CASTVAGNYEQYF
NA	NA	TRBV2	TRBJ2-7	TGTGCCAGCACTGCGACCGCCGAGCAGTACTTC	CASTATAEQYF
NA	NA	TRBV19	TRBJ1-1	TGTGCCAGTAGGAACAGGGATAGGGACACTGAAGCTTTCTTT	CASRNRDRDTEAFF
NA	NA	TRBV27	TRBJ2-3	TGTGCCAGCAGTTTAAGGTCCGAGCCGGGAGGCACAGATACGCAGTATTTT	CASSLRSEPGGTDTQYF
NA	once	TRBV2	TRBJ2-1	TGTGCCAGCAGTGACCGATCACGGGGATACAATGAGCAGTTCTTC	CASSDRSRGYNEQFF
TRBD2	many	TRBV7-6	TRBJ2-3	TGTGCCAGCAGACCTCTACTAGCGGGGGGCAGTGGAGATACGCAGTATTTT	CASRPLLAGGSGDTQYF
NA	NA	TRBV7-6	TRBJ2-4	TGTGCCAGCCAAGTCCTAGAAGCCAAAAACATTCAGTACTTC	CASQVLEAKNIQYF
TRBD2	NA	TRBV5-6	TRBJ2-4	TGTGCCAGCAGCTTGGATAGCGGGGGTCTGGCCAAAAACATTCAGTACTTC	CASSLDSGGLAKNIQYF
NA	NA	TRBV11-2	TRBJ1-5	TGTGCCAGCAGCTTAGGTTACGGGGTAGGCAATCAGCCCCAGCATTTT	CASSLGYGVGNQPQHF
NA	NA	TRBV6-1	TRBJ2-5	TGTGCCAGCAGCCGGGATCTGAAAGAGACCCAGTACTTC	CASSRDLKETQYF
NA	NA	TRBV4-1	TRBJ2-1	TGCGCCAGCAGCAAGGGAGCCAGGGATATGGGCAGGCCTAGTGAGCAGTTCTTC	CASSKGARDMGRPSEQFF
TRBD1	NA	TRBV20-1	TRBJ1-6	TGCAGTGCTACCAGGGGGCAAGGGTCACCCCTCCACTTT	CSATRGQGSPLHF
NA	few	TRBV24-1	TRBJ2-2	TGTGCCACCAGCAGGGAGGTCACCGGGGAGCTGTTTTTT	CATSREVTGELFF
NA	few	TRBV18	TRBJ1-6	TGTGCCAGCTCACCGTTGGGGGGCCCCTCACCCCTCCACTTT	CASSPLGGPSPLHF
NA	once	TRBV19	TRBJ1-6	TGTGCCAGTACTACGAAGAGCTCCTATAATTCACCCCTCCACTTT	CASTTKSSYNSPLHF
TRBD1	NA	TRBV12-3/TRBV12-4	TRBJ2-3	TGTGCCAGCAGTGCGGACAGGGTAGGTGGTACGCAGTATTTT	CASSADRVGGTQYF
TRBD1	NA	TRBV7-8	TRBJ1-2	TGTGCCAGCAGCCAGTCCAGGGGGAACAACTATGGCTACACCTTC	CASSQSRGNNYGYTF